These T cell receptor beta chains were read from a single sample in a study of PD-L1 blockade in urothelial cancer. Sequenced by immunoSEQ multiplex PCR; TCRdb stores in-frame clones only, minus some. This table holds just over 20,000 clones, 80% to 90% found once. Material: PBMCs, obtained around atezolizumab (anti-PD-L1) treatment. The receptors were gathered from a man aged 45-65 years with urothelial cancer. Both conserved end residues are part of each CDR3. The D gene is left open where the match is weak. Clone size is shown for a subset of rows, as once, few, many or a class of expanded clone.

clone size | J gene | D gene | V gene | CDR3 DNA | CDR3 protein
NA | TRBJ1-2 | TRBD1 | TRBV27 | TGTGCCAGCAGTTTATCGACAGGGGCAGGCTACACCTTC | CASSLSTGAGYTF
NA | TRBJ2-7 | TRBD2 | TRBV6-5 | TGTGCCAGCCGGACTAGCGGGAGGACATACGAGCAGTACTTC | CASRTSGRTYEQYF
NA | TRBJ2-7 | NA | TRBV11-2 | TGTGCCAGCAGCTTAGAAATCAACCCACTTTCTTACGAGCAGTACTTC | CASSLEINPLSYEQYF
NA | TRBJ2-1 | TRBD1 | TRBV7-8 | TGTGCCAGCAGCTTAGGGGGGACAGGGTGGAAGTTCTTC | CASSLGGTGWKFF
NA | TRBJ1-1 | NA | TRBV30 | TGTGCCTACCATACCCAAACAGGCTTCGGAGCTTTCTTT | CAYHTQTGFGAFF
NA | TRBJ2-1 | TRBD1 | TRBV4-1 | TGCGCCAGCAGCGCCCCCGGGACAGCCTACAATGAGCAGTTCTTC | CASSAPGTAYNEQFF
NA | TRBJ1-4 | NA | TRBV5-6 | TGTGCCAGCAGCTTGGGTTTGTTAAGCGGGGGTGAACTGTTTTTT | CASSLGLLSGGELFF
once | TRBJ2-7 | NA | TRBV7-9 | TGTGCCAGCAGAGTCCTCGGGGGCGAGCAGTACTTC | CASRVLGGEQYF
NA | TRBJ1-5 | NA | TRBV21-1 | TGTGCCAGCAGCACCCACAGCCTTTTGGCCCAGCATTTT | CASSTHSLLAQHF
NA | TRBJ2-7 | TRBD1 | TRBV5-5 | TGTGCCAGCAGCCTAACCTGGACAGGATTCTACGAGCAGTACTTC | CASSLTWTGFYEQYF
NA | TRBJ2-7 | TRBD1 | TRBV25-1 | TGTGCCAGCAGTGAATCCCCTTGGGACAGGAATGAGCAGTACTTC | CASSESPWDRNEQYF
NA | TRBJ2-6 | NA | TRBV28 | TGTGCCAGCAGTTTTGGGGAGACTGGGGCCAACGTCCTGACTTTC | CASSFGETGANVLTF
NA | TRBJ2-3 | NA | TRBV7-9 | TGTGCCAGCAGCTCCCTCCCCGGAGGCCCCACAAGCACAGATACGCAGTATTTT | CASSSLPGGPTSTDTQYF
NA | TRBJ1-5 | TRBD1 | TRBV5-1 | TGCGCCAGCAGCTTGGTACCCGGGACAGGTGACAATCAGCCCCAGCATTTT | CASSLVPGTGDNQPQHF
NA | TRBJ2-1 | TRBD1 | TRBV2 | TGTGCCAGCAGCCCGACAGGGGTTGATGAGCAGTTCTTC | CASSPTGVDEQFF
once | TRBJ2-7 | NA | TRBV9 | TGTGCCAGCAGCGAGGGCTTGGGGGGGGCGGACTACGAGCAGTACTTC | CASSEGLGGADYEQYF
NA | TRBJ1-5 | TRBD1 | TRBV2 | TGTGCCAGCAGTGAGGACAGGATCCACAATCAGCCCCAGCATTTT | CASSEDRIHNQPQHF
NA | TRBJ2-4 | TRBD1 | TRBV5-4 | TGTGCCAGCAGCTTCGGGACAGGGGGAATAAACATTCAGTACTTC | CASSFGTGGINIQYF
NA | TRBJ2-3 | NA | TRBV12-1 | TGTGCCAGCAGCATGGGACTAGCGGGAGCAGAGGTAACGTCAGATACGCAGTATTTT | CASSMGLAGAEVTSDTQYF
NA | TRBJ2-3 | TRBD2 | TRBV14 | TGTGCCAGCAGCCAAGCCTTTTTAGCGGGTTTCACAGATACGCAGTATTTT | CASSQAFLAGFTDTQYF
NA | TRBJ1-2 | NA | TRBV4-1 | TGCGCCAGCAGCCAAACAGGTGGCAACTATGGCTACACCTTC | CASSQTGGNYGYTF
NA | TRBJ2-5 | NA | TRBV6-6 | TGTGCCAGCAGTTACCCGGGACAACAAGAGACCCAGTACTTC | CASSYPGQQETQYF
NA | TRBJ1-5 | NA | TRBV19 | TGTGCCAGTAGTCCCGCCCGGGACACCTTTAGCAATCAGCCCCAGCATTTT | CASSPARDTFSNQPQHF
NA | TRBJ2-7 | TRBD1 | TRBV5-5 | TGTGCCAGCAGCCTGGACAGGGCACCCTACGAGCAGTACTTC | CASSLDRAPYEQYF
NA | TRBJ2-1 | TRBD2 | TRBV7-2 | TGTGCCAGCAGCTTACCTCTAGGGCGGGGGGCTGACTCCTACAATGAGCAGTTCTTC | CASSLPLGRGADSYNEQFF
NA | TRBJ2-3 | TRBD1 | TRBV27 | TGTGCCAGCAGTGGACAGGGAACTATCACAGATACGCAGTATTTT | CASSGQGTITDTQYF
NA | TRBJ2-2 | TRBD2 | TRBV7-2 | TGTGCCAGCAGCTTAGTGGGACTAGCGGCGACCGGGGAGCTGTTTTTT | CASSLVGLAATGELFF
NA | TRBJ2-3 | TRBD1 | TRBV19 | TGTGCCAGTACTCCGGGACAGGGTTCAGATACGCAGTATTTT | CASTPGQGSDTQYF
NA | TRBJ1-5 | NA | TRBV4-1 | TGCGCCAGCAGCCAACTGGCCAGAAGAAATCAGCCCCAGCATTTT | CASSQLARRNQPQHF
NA | TRBJ1-6 | TRBD1 | TRBV5-1 | TGCGCCAGCAGCCCGTCCGGGACAGATAATTCACCCCTCCACTTT | CASSPSGTDNSPLHF
once | TRBJ2-5 | TRBD2 | TRBV15 | TGTGCCACCAGCAGAGATAATAGCGGGGCGAGTGGAAAGACCCAGTACTTC | CATSRDNSGASGKTQYF
NA | TRBJ1-2 | NA | TRBV28 | TGTGCCAGCAGTTTAAGCGGGTCTGGGGGCTACACCTTC | CASSLSGSGGYTF
NA | TRBJ1-2 | TRBD1 | TRBV5-1 | TGCGCCAGCAGCCAGACAGGGGATGGCTACACCTTC | CASSQTGDGYTF
NA | TRBJ2-2 | NA | TRBV7-9 | TGTGCCAGCAGCCATCCGGTCACGAACACCGGGGAGCTGTTTTTT | CASSHPVTNTGELFF
few | TRBJ1-2 | NA | TRBV7-3 | TGTGCCAGCAGCTTAACGCCGGGTTTGTCTAGTGGCTACACCTTC | CASSLTPGLSSGYTF
few | TRBJ2-7 | TRBD1 | TRBV30 | TGTGCCTGGAGCCCAGGGGGCCTAAGTTCGGGTGAGCAGTACTTC | CAWSPGGLSSGEQYF
NA | TRBJ1-6 | TRBD1 | TRBV18 | TGTGCCAGCTCGGACCGGGACAGGGGAGGAGATTCACCCCTCCACTTT | CASSDRDRGGDSPLHF
once | TRBJ2-1 | TRBD2 | TRBV27 | TGTGCCAGCAGTTTCGGTCGCGCGGGAGGGCCGATTTCAAGTGAGCAGTTCTTC | CASSFGRAGGPISSEQFF
NA | TRBJ2-7 | NA | TRBV18 | TGTGCCAGCTCACCAGGGGTCACAGGTTCCCTTCGGCAGTACTTC | CASSPGVTGSLRQYF
NA | TRBJ2-3 | NA | TRBV7-9 | TGTGCCAGCAGCCTAAACCCCGGGAGCACAGATACGCAGTATTTT | CASSLNPGSTDTQYF
NA | TRBJ2-3 | TRBD1 | TRBV30 | TGTGCCTGGCGACAGGGTCATAGCACAGATACGCAGTATTTT | CAWRQGHSTDTQYF
NA | TRBJ2-5 | TRBD1 | TRBV5-1 | TGCGCCAGCAGCTTGAGTCCTTCGGGCGACAGGGGGAGGGAGACCCAGTACTTC | CASSLSPSGDRGRETQYF
NA | TRBJ2-3 | TRBD1 | TRBV6-4 | TGTGCCAGCAGCGGACAGGGTGGGAGGGATACGCAGTATTTT | CASSGQGGRDTQYF
NA | TRBJ1-1 | NA | TRBV6-4 | TGTGCCAGCAGTGACTCGAGGGACACTGAAGCTTTCTTT | CASSDSRDTEAFF
NA | TRBJ2-5 | NA | TRBV9 | TGTGCCAGCAGCGTAGATGTTCGGGAGAAGACCCAGTACTTC | CASSVDVREKTQYF
NA | TRBJ2-2 | NA | TRBV5-1 | TGCGCCAGCAGCTTCCCCCGGGACACATCGAACACCGGGGAGCTGTTTTTT | CASSFPRDTSNTGELFF
NA | TRBJ1-2 | TRBD1 | TRBV19 | TGTGCCAGTAGTATAACAGGGGGCTTTAGATATGGCTACACCTTC | CASSITGGFRYGYTF
few | TRBJ1-2 | TRBD1 | TRBV7-2 | TGTGCCAGCAGCGTTAATAGGGACAGACGCGGCTACACCTTC | CASSVNRDRRGYTF
NA | TRBJ2-2 | TRBD2 | TRBV27 | TGTGCCAGCAGTTTAGGGACTAGCGGGAGAACCGGGGAGCTGTTTTTT | CASSLGTSGRTGELFF
NA | TRBJ2-7 | TRBD1 | TRBV6-5 | TGTGCCAGCAGTCCAACCGGGACAGGAGCCTACGAGCAGTACTTC | CASSPTGTGAYEQYF
NA | TRBJ2-3 | TRBD2 | TRBV7-9 | TGTGCCAGCAGCCAGGGACTAACCGGAGCCGGGACGCAGTATTTT | CASSQGLTGAGTQYF
NA | TRBJ1-1 | TRBD1 | TRBV9 | TGTGCCAGCAGCGGACACAGGGGACGTAGCACTGAAGCTTTCTTT | CASSGHRGRSTEAFF
once | TRBJ2-3 | NA | TRBV7-3 | TGTGCCAGCAGCGGGAAACTAGTCCGGCGGGCAGATACGCAGTATTTT | CASSGKLVRRADTQYF
NA | TRBJ2-3 | NA | TRBV7-9 | TGTGCCAGCAGCCCTACAGATACGCAGTATTTT | CASSPTDTQYF